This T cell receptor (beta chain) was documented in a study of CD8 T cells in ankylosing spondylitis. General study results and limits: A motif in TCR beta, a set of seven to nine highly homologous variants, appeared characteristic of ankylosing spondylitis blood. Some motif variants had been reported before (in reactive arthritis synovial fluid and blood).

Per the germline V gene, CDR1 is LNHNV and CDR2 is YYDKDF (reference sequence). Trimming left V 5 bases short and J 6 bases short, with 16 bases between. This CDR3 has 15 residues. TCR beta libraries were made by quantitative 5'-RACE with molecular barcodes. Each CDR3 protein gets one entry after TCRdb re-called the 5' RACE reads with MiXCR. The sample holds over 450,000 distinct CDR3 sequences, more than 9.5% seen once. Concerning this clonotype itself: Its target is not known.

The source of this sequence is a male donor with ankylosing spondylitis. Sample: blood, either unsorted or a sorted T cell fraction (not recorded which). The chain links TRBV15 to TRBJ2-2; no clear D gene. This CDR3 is CATSPHDLPAGELFF. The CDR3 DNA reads TGTGCCACCAGCCCCCATGATCTTCCCGCCGGGGAGCTGTTTTTT. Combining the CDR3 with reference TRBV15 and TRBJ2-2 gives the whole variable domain DAMVIQNPRYQVTQFGKPVTLSCSQTLNHNVMYWYQQKSSQAPKLLFHYYDKDFNNEADTPDNFQSRRPNTSFCFLDIRSPGLGDTAMYLCATSPHDLPAGELFFGEGSRLTVL.